Listed below are T cell receptor beta chains from one sample, sequenced in a study of CD8 T cells in Susac syndrome. TCRdb reprocessed the immunoSEQ multiplex PCR reads via MiXCR and lists one record per CDR3 protein. The sample has around 130,000 distinct CDR3 sequences, roughly 80% seen once. Sample: CD8+ T cells from PBMCs. Every receptor here comes from a human donor with multiple sclerosis. The CDR3 runs from the conserved cysteine through the conserved F or W.

v_gene	len	j_gene	CDR3aa
TRBV7-9	17	TRBJ2-2	CASSPGGTSGNTGELFF
TRBV4-1	14	TRBJ2-1	CASSQSRQGIEQFF
TRBV20-1	15	TRBJ2-3	CSARASSGLTDTQYF
TRBV27	16	TRBJ1-1	CASSFGLGDINTEAFF
TRBV13	14	TRBJ1-1	CASSLGQPNTEAFF
TRBV7-9	15	TRBJ2-7	CASSLGGRSSYEQYF
TRBV7-9	15	TRBJ1-1	CASSSADYLYTEAFF
TRBV19	13	TRBJ2-7	CASNRDGSYEQYF
TRBV19	17	TRBJ1-5	CASGIDRQGPSNQPQHF
TRBV19	14	TRBJ2-7	CASSIGQGAYEQYF
TRBV29-1	12	TRBJ2-2	CSVLRGAGELFF
TRBV6-6	15	TRBJ2-1	CASSSDFPSYNEQFF
TRBV24-1	14	TRBJ2-3	CATSVAGEGDTQYF
TRBV10-3	16	TRBJ1-1	CAISESGPSRHTEAFF
TRBV10-2	13	TRBJ1-2	CASSDHEWSGYTF
TRBV14	12	TRBJ2-1	CASSPHGNEQFF
TRBV27	15	TRBJ2-7	CASSLGGGGAYEQYF
TRBV13	16	TRBJ2-2	CASSFGPATNTGELFF
TRBV29-1	11	TRBJ1-2	CSVFSGSGYTF
TRBV5-6	14	TRBJ1-5	CASGTGDSNQPQHF
TRBV14	15	TRBJ1-1	CASSQKDRSVTEAFF
TRBV28	16	TRBJ1-2	CASSQRSVDANYGYTF
TRBV7-2	11	TRBJ1-1	CASASYVGAFF
TRBV30	16	TRBJ1-2	CAWSPPGLEPNYGYTF
TRBV14	13	TRBJ2-7	CASSQGQGIEQYF
TRBV5-1	15	TRBJ2-1	CASSLVGPPYNEQFF
TRBV6-2/TRBV6-3	15	TRBJ1-5	CASSLGGSSNQPQHF
TRBV14	15	TRBJ2-5	CASSPGGAGQETQYF
TRBV13	16	TRBJ2-1	CASSQADARDRNEQFF
TRBV7-9	15	TRBJ2-1	CASSEGTSGNNEQFF
TRBV5-8	14	TRBJ1-5	CASSSDSGNQPQHF
TRBV4-3	14	TRBJ1-2	CASSQEDSIYGYTF